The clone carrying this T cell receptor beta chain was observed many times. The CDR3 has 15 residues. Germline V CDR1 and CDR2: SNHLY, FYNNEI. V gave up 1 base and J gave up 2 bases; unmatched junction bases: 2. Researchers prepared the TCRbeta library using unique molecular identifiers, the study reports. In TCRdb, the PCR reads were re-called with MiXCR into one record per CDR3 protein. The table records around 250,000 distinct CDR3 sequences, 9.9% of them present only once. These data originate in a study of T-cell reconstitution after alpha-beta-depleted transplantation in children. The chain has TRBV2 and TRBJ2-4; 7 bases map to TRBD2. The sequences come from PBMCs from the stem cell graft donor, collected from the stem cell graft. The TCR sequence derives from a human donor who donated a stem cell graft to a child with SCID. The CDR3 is CASSEERGTKNIQYF. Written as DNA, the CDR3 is TGTGCCAGCAGTGAAGAGCGGGGAACCAAAAACATTCAGTACTTC.